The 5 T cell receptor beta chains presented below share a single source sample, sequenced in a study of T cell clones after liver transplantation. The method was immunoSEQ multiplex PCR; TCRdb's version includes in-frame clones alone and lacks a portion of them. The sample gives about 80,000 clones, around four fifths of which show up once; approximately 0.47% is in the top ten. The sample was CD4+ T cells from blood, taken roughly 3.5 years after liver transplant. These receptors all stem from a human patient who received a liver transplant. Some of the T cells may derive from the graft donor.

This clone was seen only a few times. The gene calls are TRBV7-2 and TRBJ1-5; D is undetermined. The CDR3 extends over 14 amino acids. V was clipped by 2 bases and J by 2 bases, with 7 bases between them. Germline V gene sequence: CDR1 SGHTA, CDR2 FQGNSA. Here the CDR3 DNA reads TGTGCCAGCAGCTTAACCAAGGGCAATCAGCCCCAGCATTTT. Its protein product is CASSLTKGNQPQHF.

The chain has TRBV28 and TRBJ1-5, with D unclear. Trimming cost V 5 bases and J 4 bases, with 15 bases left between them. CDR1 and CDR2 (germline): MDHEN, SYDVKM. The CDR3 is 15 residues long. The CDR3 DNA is TGTGCCAGCAGTACCCGATTGGGCCCTAATCAGCCCCAGCATTTT. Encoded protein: CASSTRLGPNQPQHF. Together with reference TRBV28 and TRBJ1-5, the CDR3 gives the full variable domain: DVKVTQSSRYLVKRTGEKVFLECVQDMDHENMFWYRQDPGLGLRLIYFSYDVKMKEKGDIPEGYSVSREKKERFSLILESASTNQTSMYLCASSTRLGPNQPQHFGDGTRLSIL.

The CDR3 sequence: CASSTRNPGIQYF. In nucleotides, the CDR3 is TGTGCCAGCAGTACCAGGAATCCAGGAATTCAGTACTTC. The chain combines TRBV6-1 with TRBJ2-4, with D unresolved. CDR3 length: 13 residues. Trimming shortened V by 5 bases and J by 10 bases, and 15 bases separated the two germline ends. CDR1 is MNHNS, CDR2 SASEGT, per germline.

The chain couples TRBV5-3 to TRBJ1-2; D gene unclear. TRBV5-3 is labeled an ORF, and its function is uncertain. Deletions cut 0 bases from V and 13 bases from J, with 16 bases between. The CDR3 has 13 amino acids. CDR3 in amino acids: CARSLVLPRLSTF. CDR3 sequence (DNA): TGTGCCAGAAGCTTGGTTCTACCGAGGCTAAGCACCTTC.

DNA of the CDR3: TGTGCCAGTAGCCCCGACAGGGTGTCCTACGAGCAGTACTTC. Protein: CASSPDRVSYEQYF. V is TRBV19 and J is TRBJ2-7, with 7 bases lining up with TRBD1. Germline V CDR1 and CDR2: LNHDA, SQIVND (reference sequence). The CDR3 contains 14 residues. V shed 6 bases and J 1 base; nucleotides not matched to a gene: 6. Drawing the rest from reference TRBV19 and TRBJ2-7, the complete variable domain is DGGITQSPKYLFRKEGQNVTLSCEQNLNHDAMYWYRQDPGQGLRLIYYSQIVNDFQKGDIAEGYSVSREKKESFPLTVTSAQKNPTAFYLCASSPDRVSYEQYFGPGTRLTVT.